These T cell receptor beta chains were read from a single sample in a study of blood T cell repertoires in COVID-19. The protocol was immunoSEQ multiplex PCR, while the TCRdb copy is restricted to in-frame clones and leaves out a portion. This table has 250,000 or so clones, nearly 90% appearing once. Sample: PBMCs or T cells enriched from blood (not recorded which). These receptor sequences come from a man younger than 40 who had recovered from COVID-19. CDR3s include the opening cysteine and the closing phenylalanine or tryptophan. Fields, in order: V gene, D gene, J gene, clone size, CDR3 length, CDR3 DNA, CDR3 protein. D genes are given only for firm matches. Clone sizes are given selectively: once, few, many, or a class where the clone is expanded.

v_call: TRBV19; d_call: .; j_call: TRBJ1-1; clone_size: .; cdr3_length: 15; cdr3_nt: TGTGCCAGTAGCCCCATCTTGAGACAGAACACTGAAGCTTTCTTT; cdr3_aa: CASSPILRQNTEAFF
v_call: TRBV15; d_call: .; j_call: TRBJ2-6; clone_size: .; cdr3_length: 15; cdr3_nt: TGTGCCACCAGCAGAGAGTACTCTGGGGCCAACGTCCTGACTTTC; cdr3_aa: CATSREYSGANVLTF
v_call: TRBV4-2; d_call: TRBD2; j_call: TRBJ2-1; clone_size: .; cdr3_length: 16; cdr3_nt: TGTGCCAGCAGCGAAGGACCGACTAGCGGGGTCAATGAGCAGTTCTTC; cdr3_aa: CASSEGPTSGVNEQFF
v_call: TRBV5-6; d_call: .; j_call: TRBJ2-7; clone_size: .; cdr3_length: 13; cdr3_nt: TGTGCCAGCAGCTTCGCAGGGTCCTACGAGCAGTACTTC; cdr3_aa: CASSFAGSYEQYF
v_call: TRBV3-1/TRBV3-2; d_call: .; j_call: TRBJ2-7; clone_size: few; cdr3_length: 14; cdr3_nt: TGTGCCAGCAGGAAGGGAGGAGGCTCCTACGAGCAGTACTTC; cdr3_aa: CASRKGGGSYEQYF
v_call: TRBV7-9; d_call: .; j_call: TRBJ2-1; clone_size: .; cdr3_length: 16; cdr3_nt: TGTGCCAGCAGCTCTTGGACAGGGAGGGTAATTAATGAGCAGTTCTTC; cdr3_aa: CASSSWTGRVINEQFF
v_call: TRBV28; d_call: .; j_call: TRBJ2-7; clone_size: .; cdr3_length: 14; cdr3_nt: TGTGCCAGCAGTCTCCCTGGGCCATCCTACGAGCAGTACTTC; cdr3_aa: CASSLPGPSYEQYF
v_call: TRBV25-1; d_call: TRBD2; j_call: TRBJ2-1; clone_size: .; cdr3_length: 16; cdr3_nt: TGTGCCAGCTGGGGCCCTAGCGGCAGCTCCTACAATGAGCAGTTCTTC; cdr3_aa: CASWGPSGSSYNEQFF
v_call: TRBV3-1/TRBV3-2; d_call: .; j_call: TRBJ1-1; clone_size: .; cdr3_length: 13; cdr3_nt: TGTGCCAGCAGCCAAGTGGGCAGGGACTCGGCTTTCTTT; cdr3_aa: CASSQVGRDSAFF
v_call: TRBV27; d_call: .; j_call: TRBJ2-1; clone_size: .; cdr3_length: 14; cdr3_nt: TGTGCCAGCAGTTGGGAGTTCTCCTACAATGAGCAGTTCTTC; cdr3_aa: CASSWEFSYNEQFF
v_call: TRBV24-1; d_call: TRBD1; j_call: TRBJ2-5; clone_size: .; cdr3_length: 16; cdr3_nt: TGTGCCACCAGTGATTTGTTTGGCAGGGGGCCAGAGACCCAGTACTTC; cdr3_aa: CATSDLFGRGPETQYF
v_call: TRBV5-4; d_call: .; j_call: TRBJ1-1; clone_size: .; cdr3_length: 12; cdr3_nt: TGTGCCAGCAGCTGGGCCCGGGGTGAAGCTTTCTTT; cdr3_aa: CASSWARGEAFF
v_call: TRBV5-6; d_call: .; j_call: TRBJ1-5; clone_size: .; cdr3_length: 19; cdr3_nt: TGTGCCAGCATCCTTGACGGGGGCGCGGGGGGAGGTAGCAATCAGCCCCAGCATTTT; cdr3_aa: CASILDGGAGGGSNQPQHF
v_call: TRBV19; d_call: .; j_call: TRBJ1-1; clone_size: .; cdr3_length: 12; cdr3_nt: TGTGCCAGTAGTTCCTACGGGACTGAAGCTTTCTTT; cdr3_aa: CASSSYGTEAFF
v_call: TRBV28; d_call: TRBD2; j_call: TRBJ2-7; clone_size: once; cdr3_length: 15; cdr3_nt: TGTGCCAGCAGTCCCAGTCTAGCGGGAGCCGGCGAGCAGTACTTC; cdr3_aa: CASSPSLAGAGEQYF
v_call: TRBV5-1; d_call: .; j_call: TRBJ1-2; clone_size: .; cdr3_length: 13; cdr3_nt: TGCGCCAGCAGCTTAGGGGATAACTATGGCTACACCTTC; cdr3_aa: CASSLGDNYGYTF
v_call: TRBV10-2; d_call: .; j_call: TRBJ1-1; clone_size: .; cdr3_length: 14; cdr3_nt: TGCGCCAGCGGGGGGGCAGGGCGAAACACTGAAGCTTTCTTT; cdr3_aa: CASGGAGRNTEAFF
v_call: TRBV28; d_call: TRBD1; j_call: TRBJ1-5; clone_size: .; cdr3_length: 13; cdr3_nt: TGTGCCAGCAAGGCAGGGGGCGATCAGCCCCAGCATTTT; cdr3_aa: CASKAGGDQPQHF
v_call: TRBV6-5; d_call: .; j_call: TRBJ2-7; clone_size: .; cdr3_length: 12; cdr3_nt: TGTGCCAGCAGTCGCCAGGGAGGCGAGCAGTACTTC; cdr3_aa: CASSRQGGEQYF
v_call: TRBV10-3; d_call: .; j_call: TRBJ1-1; clone_size: .; cdr3_length: 14; cdr3_nt: TGTGCCATCAGTGAGGAGGCTTTTAACACTGAAGCTTTCTTT; cdr3_aa: CAISEEAFNTEAFF
v_call: TRBV6-1; d_call: TRBD2; j_call: TRBJ2-1; clone_size: .; cdr3_length: 18; cdr3_nt: TGTGCCAGCAGTGGGTCCGGGACTAGCGGGGGGGCACGTAATGAGCAGTTCTTC; cdr3_aa: CASSGSGTSGGARNEQFF
v_call: TRBV15; d_call: .; j_call: TRBJ2-5; clone_size: few; cdr3_length: 12; cdr3_nt: TGTGCCACCAGCAGGTTATCAGAGACCCAGTACTTC; cdr3_aa: CATSRLSETQYF
v_call: TRBV25-1; d_call: TRBD1; j_call: TRBJ2-1; clone_size: .; cdr3_length: 16; cdr3_nt: TGTGCCAGCAGCTCCGTCCGGGACAGGGCTTACAATGAGCAGTTCTTC; cdr3_aa: CASSSVRDRAYNEQFF
v_call: TRBV10-3; d_call: TRBD1; j_call: TRBJ2-7; clone_size: .; cdr3_length: 19; cdr3_nt: TGTGCCACCACGACAACCACGGGACAGGGGGCCTTGGTGGCCTACGAGCAGTACTTC; cdr3_aa: CATTTTTGQGALVAYEQYF
v_call: TRBV7-9; d_call: .; j_call: TRBJ1-6; clone_size: .; cdr3_length: 14; cdr3_nt: TGTGCCAGCAGCTTACTAGCCAGACATTCACCCCTCCACTTT; cdr3_aa: CASSLLARHSPLHF
v_call: TRBV6-5; d_call: .; j_call: TRBJ1-1; clone_size: .; cdr3_length: 13; cdr3_nt: TGTGCCAGCAGCCGCCATCCGACAGATGAAGCTTTCTTT; cdr3_aa: CASSRHPTDEAFF
v_call: TRBV10-1; d_call: .; j_call: TRBJ2-2; clone_size: .; cdr3_length: 14; cdr3_nt: TGCGCCAGCGGTGGGGGACTCCGACCCGGGGAGCTGTTTTTT; cdr3_aa: CASGGGLRPGELFF
v_call: TRBV27; d_call: .; j_call: TRBJ2-1; clone_size: .; cdr3_length: 15; cdr3_nt: TGTGCCAGCAGCCCCGACTGGAGCTCCTACAATGAGCAGTTCTTC; cdr3_aa: CASSPDWSSYNEQFF
v_call: TRBV7-2; d_call: TRBD2; j_call: TRBJ2-7; clone_size: .; cdr3_length: 14; cdr3_nt: TGTGCCAGCAGCTTAAAGGCTAGCGGCTACGAGCAGTACTTC; cdr3_aa: CASSLKASGYEQYF
v_call: TRBV15; d_call: .; j_call: TRBJ1-4; clone_size: .; cdr3_length: 14; cdr3_nt: TGTGCCACCGAGGGAGGTCAGGGCTACGAAAAACTGTTTTTT; cdr3_aa: CATEGGQGYEKLFF
v_call: TRBV5-4; d_call: .; j_call: TRBJ2-3; clone_size: .; cdr3_length: 15; cdr3_nt: TGTGCCAGCAGCTCAGGACAGACTAGCACAGATACGCAGTATTTT; cdr3_aa: CASSSGQTSTDTQYF
v_call: TRBV14; d_call: .; j_call: TRBJ2-3; clone_size: .; cdr3_length: 16; cdr3_nt: TGTGCCAGCAGCCCTCCTCGCGGCGAATCCACAGATACGCAGTATTTT; cdr3_aa: CASSPPRGESTDTQYF
v_call: TRBV28; d_call: TRBD2; j_call: TRBJ2-2; clone_size: .; cdr3_length: 16; cdr3_nt: TGTGCCAGCAGTTCCCAGGACACTAGCGGGAGTCGGGAGCTGTTTTTT; cdr3_aa: CASSSQDTSGSRELFF
v_call: TRBV24-1; d_call: .; j_call: TRBJ2-3; clone_size: .; cdr3_length: 13; cdr3_nt: TGTGCCACCAGTGATTTCGGCACAGATACGCAGTATTTT; cdr3_aa: CATSDFGTDTQYF
v_call: TRBV27; d_call: TRBD1; j_call: TRBJ1-1; clone_size: .; cdr3_length: 13; cdr3_nt: TGTGCCAGCAGTTTAAAGGGGGCGCCTGAAGCTTTCTTT; cdr3_aa: CASSLKGAPEAFF
v_call: TRBV7-9; d_call: .; j_call: TRBJ1-4; clone_size: .; cdr3_length: 15; cdr3_nt: TGTGCCAGCAGCTTAGGAGGAACTAGGGGGGAAAAACTGTTTTTT; cdr3_aa: CASSLGGTRGEKLFF
v_call: TRBV3-1/TRBV3-2; d_call: TRBD2; j_call: TRBJ2-7; clone_size: .; cdr3_length: 15; cdr3_nt: TGTGCCAGCAGCCAAGAGCGGGAGTTGAACTACGAGCAGTACTTC; cdr3_aa: CASSQERELNYEQYF
v_call: TRBV10-3; d_call: .; j_call: TRBJ1-4; clone_size: .; cdr3_length: 16; cdr3_nt: TGTGCCATCAGTGAGTCGAAAGGGGCCCTCAATGAAAAACTGTTTTTT; cdr3_aa: CAISESKGALNEKLFF
v_call: TRBV24-1; d_call: .; j_call: TRBJ2-1; clone_size: .; cdr3_length: 12; cdr3_nt: TGTGCCACCAGTGATGCCGGGGATGAGCAGTTCTTC; cdr3_aa: CATSDAGDEQFF
v_call: TRBV3-1/TRBV3-2; d_call: .; j_call: TRBJ1-2; clone_size: .; cdr3_length: 13; cdr3_nt: TGTGCCAGCAGCCGTGGACAGAACTATGGCTACACCTTC; cdr3_aa: CASSRGQNYGYTF
v_call: TRBV3-1/TRBV3-2; d_call: .; j_call: TRBJ1-2; clone_size: .; cdr3_length: 13; cdr3_nt: TGTGCCAGCAGCCAATACGGGGGCTATGGCTACACCTTC; cdr3_aa: CASSQYGGYGYTF
v_call: TRBV5-4; d_call: .; j_call: TRBJ2-5; clone_size: .; cdr3_length: 13; cdr3_nt: TGTGCCAGCAGCTTGACAGCTCAGGAGACCCAGTACTTC; cdr3_aa: CASSLTAQETQYF
v_call: TRBV7-8; d_call: .; j_call: TRBJ1-2; clone_size: .; cdr3_length: 15; cdr3_nt: TGTGCCAGCAGCCCTAAAGACAGCCCGGTAGGTGGCTACACCTTC; cdr3_aa: CASSPKDSPVGGYTF
v_call: TRBV6-4; d_call: TRBD2; j_call: TRBJ2-1; clone_size: .; cdr3_length: 15; cdr3_nt: TGTGCCAGCAGTACGGGAGGGATCTCCTACAATGAGCAGTTCTTC; cdr3_aa: CASSTGGISYNEQFF
v_call: TRBV19; d_call: .; j_call: TRBJ1-1; clone_size: few; cdr3_length: 15; cdr3_nt: TGTGCCAGTAGTGGCGCGCGGGCAGAAAACACTGAAGCTTTCTTT; cdr3_aa: CASSGARAENTEAFF
v_call: TRBV30; d_call: .; j_call: TRBJ2-2; clone_size: .; cdr3_length: 14; cdr3_nt: TGTGCCTGGAGTGGGACTACTAACACCGGGGAGCTGTTTTTT; cdr3_aa: CAWSGTTNTGELFF
v_call: TRBV10-3; d_call: .; j_call: TRBJ2-3; clone_size: .; cdr3_length: 16; cdr3_nt: TGTGCCATCAGTGGGCGGAGCCCTACTAGCACAGATACGCAGTATTTT; cdr3_aa: CAISGRSPTSTDTQYF
v_call: TRBV18; d_call: TRBD1; j_call: TRBJ1-1; clone_size: .; cdr3_length: 16; cdr3_nt: TGTGCCAGCTCACTATCCGGGACAGGGAGAATCACTGAAGCTTTCTTT; cdr3_aa: CASSLSGTGRITEAFF
v_call: TRBV21-1; d_call: .; j_call: TRBJ2-3; clone_size: .; cdr3_length: 17; cdr3_nt: TGTGCCAGCAGCACCTCGCCGCGGGACCCTAGCACAGATACGCAGTATTTT; cdr3_aa: CASSTSPRDPSTDTQYF
v_call: TRBV28; d_call: .; j_call: TRBJ2-7; clone_size: .; cdr3_length: 15; cdr3_nt: TGTGCCAGCAGTTTTGACGTCGGGAGCTCCTACGAGCAGTACTTC; cdr3_aa: CASSFDVGSSYEQYF
v_call: TRBV3-1/TRBV3-2; d_call: .; j_call: TRBJ1-1; clone_size: .; cdr3_length: 14; cdr3_nt: TGTGCCAGCAGCCAAGTAGGACAGTCAACTGAAGCTTTCTTT; cdr3_aa: CASSQVGQSTEAFF
v_call: TRBV10-2; d_call: .; j_call: TRBJ2-7; clone_size: .; cdr3_length: 11; cdr3_nt: TGCGCCAGCAGCAGCTCCTACGAGCAGTACTTC; cdr3_aa: CASSSSYEQYF
v_call: TRBV28; d_call: TRBD1; j_call: TRBJ2-3; clone_size: .; cdr3_length: 16; cdr3_nt: TGTGCCAGCAGTCCACAGGGGCCCGAAACCACAGATACGCAGTATTTT; cdr3_aa: CASSPQGPETTDTQYF